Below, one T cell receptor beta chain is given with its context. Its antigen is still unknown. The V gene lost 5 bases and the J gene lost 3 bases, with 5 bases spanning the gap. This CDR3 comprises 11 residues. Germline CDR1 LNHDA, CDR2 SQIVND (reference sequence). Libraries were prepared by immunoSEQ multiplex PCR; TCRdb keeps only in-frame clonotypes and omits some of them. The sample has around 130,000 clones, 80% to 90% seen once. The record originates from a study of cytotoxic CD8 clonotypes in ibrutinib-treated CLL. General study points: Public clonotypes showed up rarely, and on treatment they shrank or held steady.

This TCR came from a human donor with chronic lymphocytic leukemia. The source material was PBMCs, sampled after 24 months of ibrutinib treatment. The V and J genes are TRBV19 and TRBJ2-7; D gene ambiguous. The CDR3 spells CASSDLYEQYF. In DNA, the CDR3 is TGTGCCAGTAGTGATCTCTACGAGCAGTACTTC.